These T cell receptor beta chains were read from a single sample in a study of T-cell memory formation after mild COVID-19. TCRdb itself ran the 5' RACE reads through MiXCR, one entry per CDR3 protein. This repertoire shows around 130,000 distinct CDR3 sequences, 11% to 15% found once; its top ten account for about 26%. The sample consisted of PBMCs or a T cell subset sorted from them (not recorded which). These receptors were taken from an adult woman who had mild COVID-19 (a few samples of this study predate the infection). Cell type and time point are not known. The CDR3 runs from the conserved cysteine through the conserved F or W. Fields, in order: D gene, clone size, V gene, J gene, CDR3 protein, CDR3 DNA. D genes are given only for firm matches. Clone size is stated in some rows and not others, as once, few, many or a class when expanded.

d_call: NA; clone_size: NA; v_call: TRBV9; j_call: TRBJ2-7; cdr3_aa: CASNGGDKFYEQYF; cdr3_nt: TGTGCCAGCAATGGAGGGGACAAGTTCTACGAGCAGTACTTC
d_call: TRBD2; clone_size: few; v_call: TRBV20-1; j_call: TRBJ2-7; cdr3_aa: CSAPYPTGLAGATYEQYF; cdr3_nt: TGCAGTGCTCCATACCCGACCGGACTAGCGGGGGCCACCTACGAGCAGTACTTC
d_call: NA; clone_size: NA; v_call: TRBV12-3/TRBV12-4; j_call: TRBJ1-3; cdr3_aa: CASSLLGSNWNTIYF; cdr3_nt: TGTGCCAGCAGTTTATTGGGGAGTAACTGGAACACCATATATTTT
d_call: NA; clone_size: NA; v_call: TRBV9; j_call: TRBJ2-7; cdr3_aa: CASSSDSGGWTYEQYF; cdr3_nt: TGTGCCAGCAGCTCCGACAGTGGGGGGTGGACCTACGAGCAGTACTTC
d_call: NA; clone_size: NA; v_call: TRBV7-2; j_call: TRBJ2-2; cdr3_aa: CASSLPGPTGGLNTGELFF; cdr3_nt: TGTGCCAGCAGCCTGCCAGGTCCGACAGGAGGGTTGAACACCGGGGAGCTGTTTTTT
d_call: TRBD1; clone_size: NA; v_call: TRBV4-2; j_call: TRBJ1-2; cdr3_aa: CASSQVTEMKTGTYGYTF; cdr3_nt: TGTGCCAGCAGCCAAGTCACCGAAATGAAGACAGGGACCTATGGCTACACCTTC
d_call: NA; clone_size: many; v_call: TRBV3-1; j_call: TRBJ1-2; cdr3_aa: CASSQGLGVSYYGYTF; cdr3_nt: TGTGCCAGCAGCCAAGGTCTGGGTGTTTCATACTATGGCTACACCTTC
d_call: NA; clone_size: few; v_call: TRBV12-3/TRBV12-4; j_call: TRBJ2-7; cdr3_aa: CASSPGDYEQYF; cdr3_nt: TGTGCCAGCAGTCCGGGGGACTACGAGCAGTACTTC
d_call: NA; clone_size: NA; v_call: TRBV15; j_call: TRBJ1-1; cdr3_aa: CATSTRGQSSGRNTEAFF; cdr3_nt: TGTGCCACCAGCACTCGCGGACAGTCCTCCGGGCGGAACACTGAAGCTTTCTTT
d_call: NA; clone_size: NA; v_call: TRBV19; j_call: TRBJ2-7; cdr3_aa: CASSRRSAEFREQYF; cdr3_nt: TGTGCCAGTAGTAGACGAAGCGCGGAGTTTCGAGAGCAGTACTTC
d_call: NA; clone_size: NA; v_call: TRBV27; j_call: TRBJ1-1; cdr3_aa: CASSLRWNTEAFF; cdr3_nt: TGTGCCAGCAGTTTAAGGTGGAACACTGAAGCTTTCTTT
d_call: NA; clone_size: NA; v_call: TRBV6-5; j_call: TRBJ2-1; cdr3_aa: CASRIAYNEQFF; cdr3_nt: TGTGCCAGCAGGATAGCTTACAATGAGCAGTTCTTC
d_call: NA; clone_size: NA; v_call: TRBV6-5; j_call: TRBJ2-1; cdr3_aa: CASSYPDGEQFF; cdr3_nt: TGTGCCAGCAGTTACCCGGACGGAGAGCAGTTCTTC
d_call: NA; clone_size: few; v_call: TRBV5-1; j_call: TRBJ2-5; cdr3_aa: CASSLAGTPLETQYF; cdr3_nt: TGCGCCAGCAGCTTGGCAGGGACACCCTTGGAGACCCAGTACTTC
d_call: NA; clone_size: NA; v_call: TRBV5-4; j_call: TRBJ2-7; cdr3_aa: CASSLGRNTGHLAYEQYF; cdr3_nt: TGTGCCAGCAGCTTGGGGCGGAATACGGGACACTTAGCCTACGAGCAGTACTTC
d_call: NA; clone_size: few; v_call: TRBV4-1; j_call: TRBJ2-3; cdr3_aa: CASSHPGTDTQYF; cdr3_nt: TGCGCCAGCAGCCACCCCGGCACAGATACGCAGTATTTT
d_call: NA; clone_size: NA; v_call: TRBV12-3/TRBV12-4; j_call: TRBJ1-2; cdr3_aa: CASSSPGGEANYGYTF; cdr3_nt: TGTGCCAGCAGTTCTCCGGGGGGGGAAGCTAACTATGGCTACACCTTC
d_call: TRBD1; clone_size: NA; v_call: TRBV2; j_call: TRBJ1-6; cdr3_aa: CASSPRQGVNSPLHF; cdr3_nt: TGTGCCAGCAGTCCCCGACAGGGTGTTAATTCACCCCTCCACTTT
d_call: TRBD1; clone_size: NA; v_call: TRBV7-9; j_call: TRBJ2-3; cdr3_aa: CASSPGQGHRGTDTQYF; cdr3_nt: TGTGCCAGCAGCCCGGGACAGGGTCATAGAGGCACAGATACGCAGTATTTT
d_call: NA; clone_size: NA; v_call: TRBV6-1; j_call: TRBJ2-2; cdr3_aa: CASREGREPAAANTGELFF; cdr3_nt: TGTGCCAGCAGGGAGGGACGCGAGCCAGCAGCCGCGAACACCGGGGAGCTGTTTTTT
d_call: NA; clone_size: few; v_call: TRBV7-8; j_call: TRBJ1-1; cdr3_aa: CASSYRAEAFF; cdr3_nt: TGTGCCAGCAGCTACCGGGCTGAAGCTTTCTTT
d_call: TRBD1; clone_size: NA; v_call: TRBV5-1; j_call: TRBJ2-1; cdr3_aa: CASSAQGAPSEQFF; cdr3_nt: TGCGCCAGCAGCGCACAGGGGGCGCCCAGTGAGCAGTTCTTC
d_call: NA; clone_size: many; v_call: TRBV5-1; j_call: TRBJ2-7; cdr3_aa: CASSLEGGEQYF; cdr3_nt: TGCGCCAGCAGCTTGGAGGGCGGCGAGCAGTACTTC
d_call: TRBD1; clone_size: once; v_call: TRBV7-8; j_call: TRBJ1-6; cdr3_aa: CASSSQGARSPLHF; cdr3_nt: TGTGCCAGCAGCTCACAGGGGGCGCGTTCACCCCTCCACTTT
d_call: TRBD1; clone_size: NA; v_call: TRBV7-9; j_call: TRBJ2-1; cdr3_aa: CASSLSGTGFNEQFF; cdr3_nt: TGTGCCAGCAGCCTATCGGGGACAGGCTTCAATGAGCAGTTCTTC
d_call: NA; clone_size: NA; v_call: TRBV7-9; j_call: TRBJ2-7; cdr3_aa: CASRSGLKSEQYF; cdr3_nt: TGTGCCAGCAGGTCGGGTTTAAAGAGCGAGCAGTACTTC
d_call: NA; clone_size: few; v_call: TRBV7-6; j_call: TRBJ2-3; cdr3_aa: CASSSTDSASTDTQYF; cdr3_nt: TGTGCCAGCAGCTCGACCGACAGTGCTAGCACAGATACGCAGTATTTT
d_call: NA; clone_size: NA; v_call: TRBV9; j_call: TRBJ1-2; cdr3_aa: CASSVGSADYGYTF; cdr3_nt: TGTGCCAGCAGCGTTGGCAGCGCGGACTATGGCTACACCTTC
d_call: NA; clone_size: NA; v_call: TRBV5-6; j_call: TRBJ2-3; cdr3_aa: CASSLYLLQDTQYF; cdr3_nt: TGTGCCAGCAGCTTGTATTTGCTACAAGATACGCAGTATTTT
d_call: NA; clone_size: NA; v_call: TRBV3-1; j_call: TRBJ1-2; cdr3_aa: CASSQRRGRLNYGYTF; cdr3_nt: TGTGCCAGCAGCCAAAGGAGGGGACGGCTGAACTATGGCTACACCTTC
d_call: NA; clone_size: NA; v_call: TRBV7-9; j_call: TRBJ2-7; cdr3_aa: CASSSLDSYEQYF; cdr3_nt: TGTGCCAGCAGCTCCTTAGACTCCTACGAGCAGTACTTC
d_call: NA; clone_size: few; v_call: TRBV20-1; j_call: TRBJ2-7; cdr3_aa: CSARSPNSYEQYF; cdr3_nt: TGCAGTGCTAGATCCCCCAACTCCTACGAGCAGTACTTC
d_call: NA; clone_size: NA; v_call: TRBV7-8; j_call: TRBJ1-1; cdr3_aa: CASSLSQNTEAFF; cdr3_nt: TGTGCCAGCAGTCTCAGCCAGAACACTGAAGCTTTCTTT
d_call: TRBD2; clone_size: few; v_call: TRBV2; j_call: TRBJ2-1; cdr3_aa: CASSDTSGEQFF; cdr3_nt: TGTGCCAGCAGCGACACTAGCGGTGAGCAGTTCTTC
d_call: NA; clone_size: NA; v_call: TRBV19; j_call: TRBJ2-2; cdr3_aa: CASSAGWADENTGELFF; cdr3_nt: TGTGCCAGTAGTGCAGGGTGGGCAGACGAGAACACCGGGGAGCTGTTTTTT
d_call: NA; clone_size: many; v_call: TRBV11-2; j_call: TRBJ1-1; cdr3_aa: CASSLRALEAFF; cdr3_nt: TGTGCCAGCAGCTTAAGGGCCCTTGAAGCTTTCTTT
d_call: TRBD1; clone_size: NA; v_call: TRBV4-1; j_call: TRBJ2-7; cdr3_aa: CASSPGTGISYEQYF; cdr3_nt: TGCGCCAGCAGCCCCGGGACAGGCATCTCCTACGAGCAGTACTTC
d_call: NA; clone_size: few; v_call: TRBV4-1; j_call: TRBJ2-1; cdr3_aa: CASSDLLSNADEQFF; cdr3_nt: TGCGCCAGCAGCGACCTGCTTAGTAATGCCGATGAGCAGTTCTTC
d_call: NA; clone_size: NA; v_call: TRBV7-9; j_call: TRBJ2-3; cdr3_aa: CASSYRDYPDTQYF; cdr3_nt: TGTGCCAGCAGCTACAGGGACTATCCAGATACGCAGTATTTT
d_call: NA; clone_size: NA; v_call: TRBV27; j_call: TRBJ2-1; cdr3_aa: CASSLRLAKYNEQFF; cdr3_nt: TGTGCCAGCAGTTTAAGGCTAGCCAAATACAATGAGCAGTTCTTC
d_call: TRBD2; clone_size: few; v_call: TRBV5-8; j_call: TRBJ2-3; cdr3_aa: CASSVEAGVSTDTQYF; cdr3_nt: TGTGCCAGCAGCGTGGAGGCGGGGGTTAGCACAGATACGCAGTATTTT
d_call: NA; clone_size: few; v_call: TRBV12-3/TRBV12-4; j_call: TRBJ2-3; cdr3_aa: CASSLSGNTDTQYF; cdr3_nt: TGTGCCAGCAGTCTTAGCGGTAACACAGATACGCAGTATTTT
d_call: NA; clone_size: few; v_call: TRBV6-5; j_call: TRBJ1-1; cdr3_aa: CASSYARNTEAFF; cdr3_nt: TGTGCCAGCAGTTACGCTCGCAACACTGAAGCTTTCTTT
d_call: NA; clone_size: NA; v_call: TRBV6-5; j_call: TRBJ2-3; cdr3_aa: CASSYSNGGTDTQYF; cdr3_nt: TGTGCCAGCAGTTACTCGAACGGTGGCACAGATACGCAGTATTTT
d_call: TRBD1; clone_size: few; v_call: TRBV4-1; j_call: TRBJ2-3; cdr3_aa: CASSHATGATDTQYF; cdr3_nt: TGCGCCAGCAGCCATGCGACAGGGGCCACAGATACGCAGTATTTT
d_call: TRBD1; clone_size: many; v_call: TRBV12-3/TRBV12-4; j_call: TRBJ2-7; cdr3_aa: CASSSTGGPYEQYF; cdr3_nt: TGTGCCAGCAGTTCGACAGGGGGCCCCTACGAGCAGTACTTC
d_call: TRBD1; clone_size: NA; v_call: TRBV3-1; j_call: TRBJ2-2; cdr3_aa: CASSQDLGQGIGELFF; cdr3_nt: TGTGCCAGCAGCCAAGATCTTGGACAGGGGATCGGGGAGCTGTTTTTT
d_call: TRBD2; clone_size: NA; v_call: TRBV6-4; j_call: TRBJ2-1; cdr3_aa: CASSSLAGEGNEQFF; cdr3_nt: TGTGCCAGCAGTAGCCTAGCGGGAGAGGGCAATGAGCAGTTCTTC
d_call: NA; clone_size: few; v_call: TRBV30; j_call: TRBJ1-1; cdr3_aa: CAWSVHSNTEAFF; cdr3_nt: TGTGCCTGGAGTGTACACAGCAACACTGAAGCTTTCTTT
d_call: NA; clone_size: few; v_call: TRBV4-2; j_call: TRBJ2-1; cdr3_aa: CASSRSWTGLDNEQFF; cdr3_nt: TGTGCCAGCAGCCGCTCATGGACCGGGCTGGACAATGAGCAGTTCTTC
d_call: NA; clone_size: few; v_call: TRBV5-6; j_call: TRBJ2-7; cdr3_aa: CASSRQGKDEQYF; cdr3_nt: TGTGCCAGCAGCCGGCAGGGTAAGGACGAGCAGTACTTC
d_call: NA; clone_size: NA; v_call: TRBV27; j_call: TRBJ2-7; cdr3_aa: CASSRGISYEQYF; cdr3_nt: TGTGCCAGCAGCCGAGGGATCTCCTACGAGCAGTACTTC
d_call: NA; clone_size: NA; v_call: TRBV9; j_call: TRBJ2-3; cdr3_aa: CASSARGSADTQYF; cdr3_nt: TGTGCCAGCAGCGCTAGAGGGAGTGCAGATACGCAGTATTTT
d_call: NA; clone_size: few; v_call: TRBV5-1; j_call: TRBJ2-1; cdr3_aa: CASSLDRDYYNEQFF; cdr3_nt: TGCGCCAGCAGCTTGGACAGGGATTACTACAATGAGCAGTTCTTC